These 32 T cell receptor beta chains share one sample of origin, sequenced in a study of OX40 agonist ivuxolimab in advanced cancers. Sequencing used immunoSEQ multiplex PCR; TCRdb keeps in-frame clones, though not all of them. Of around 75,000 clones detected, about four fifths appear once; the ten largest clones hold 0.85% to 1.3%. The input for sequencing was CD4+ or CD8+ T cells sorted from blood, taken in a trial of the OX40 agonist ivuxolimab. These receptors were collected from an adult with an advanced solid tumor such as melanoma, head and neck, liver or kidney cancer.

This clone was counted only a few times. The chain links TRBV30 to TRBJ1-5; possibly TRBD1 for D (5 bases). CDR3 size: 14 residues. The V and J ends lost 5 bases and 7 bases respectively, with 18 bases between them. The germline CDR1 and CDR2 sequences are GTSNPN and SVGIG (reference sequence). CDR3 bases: TGTGCCTGGGACAGAGGATCCGCCAGACAGCCCCAGCATTTT. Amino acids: CAWDRGSARQPQHF.

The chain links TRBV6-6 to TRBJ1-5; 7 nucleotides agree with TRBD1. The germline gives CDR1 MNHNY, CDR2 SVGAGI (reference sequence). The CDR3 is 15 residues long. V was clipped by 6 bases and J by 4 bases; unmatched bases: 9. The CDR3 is CASRRRQGGNQPQHF. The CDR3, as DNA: TGTGCCAGCAGACGTCGACAGGGTGGTAATCAGCCCCAGCATTTT.

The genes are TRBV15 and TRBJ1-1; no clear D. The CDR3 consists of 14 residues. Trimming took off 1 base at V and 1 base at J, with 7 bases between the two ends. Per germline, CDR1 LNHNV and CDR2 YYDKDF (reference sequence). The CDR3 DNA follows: TGTGCCACCAGCAGAGGATTCGGGAACACTGAAGCTTTCTTT. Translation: CATSRGFGNTEAFF.

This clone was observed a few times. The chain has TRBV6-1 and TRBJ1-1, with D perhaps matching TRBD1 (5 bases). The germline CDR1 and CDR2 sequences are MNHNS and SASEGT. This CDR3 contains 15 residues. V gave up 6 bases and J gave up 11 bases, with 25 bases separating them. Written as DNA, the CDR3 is TGTGCCAGCAGGGAATATATTGGGGCAAGTCGTTTGGCTTTCTTT. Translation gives CASREYIGASRLAFF.

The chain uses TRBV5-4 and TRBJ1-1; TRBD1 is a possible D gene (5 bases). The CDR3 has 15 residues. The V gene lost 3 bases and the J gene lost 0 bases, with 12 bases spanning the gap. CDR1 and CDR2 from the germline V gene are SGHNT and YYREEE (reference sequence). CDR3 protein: CASSSVKGMNTEAFF. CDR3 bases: TGTGCCAGCAGCTCGGTCAAGGGGATGAACACTGAAGCTTTCTTT.

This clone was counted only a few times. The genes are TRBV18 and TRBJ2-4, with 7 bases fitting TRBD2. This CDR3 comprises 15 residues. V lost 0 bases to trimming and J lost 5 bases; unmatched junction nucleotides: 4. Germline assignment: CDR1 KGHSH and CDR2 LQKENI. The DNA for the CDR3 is TGTGCCAGCTCACCACCCCAGCGGGGACAAAACATTCAGTACTTC. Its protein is CASSPPQRGQNIQYF.

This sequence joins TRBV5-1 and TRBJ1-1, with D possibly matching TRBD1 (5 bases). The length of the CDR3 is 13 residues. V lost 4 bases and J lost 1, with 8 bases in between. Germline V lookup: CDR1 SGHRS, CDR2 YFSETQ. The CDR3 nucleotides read TGCGCCAGCAGCCCTGGACAGAACACTGAAGCTTTCTTT. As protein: CASSPGQNTEAFF. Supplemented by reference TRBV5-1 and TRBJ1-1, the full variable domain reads KAGVTQTPRYLIKTRGQQVTLSCSPISGHRSVSWYQQTPGQGLQFLFEYFSETQRNKGNFPGRFSGRQFSNSRSEMNVSTLELGDSALYLCASSPGQNTEAFFGQGTRLTVV.

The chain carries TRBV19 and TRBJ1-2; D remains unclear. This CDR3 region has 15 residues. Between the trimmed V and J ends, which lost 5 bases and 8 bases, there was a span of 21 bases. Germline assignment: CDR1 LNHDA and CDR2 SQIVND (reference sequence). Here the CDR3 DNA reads TGTGCCAGTAGTCCCCAGACGGGGTTTGGGTTCGGCTACACCTTC. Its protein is CASSPQTGFGFGYTF.

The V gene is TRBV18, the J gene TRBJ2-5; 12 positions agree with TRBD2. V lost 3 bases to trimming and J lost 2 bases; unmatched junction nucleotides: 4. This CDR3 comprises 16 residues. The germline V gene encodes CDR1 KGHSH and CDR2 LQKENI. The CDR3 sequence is CASSPSLAGGQETQYF. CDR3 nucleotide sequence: TGTGCCAGCTCACCCTCACTAGCGGGGGGTCAAGAGACCCAGTACTTC.

This CDR3 reads CASSGQGAGNTIYF. The CDR3 nucleotides read TGTGCCAGCTCAGGACAGGGGGCCGGAAACACCATATATTTT. V usage is TRBV18 and J usage is TRBJ1-3; TRBD1 aligns across 11 bases. V shed 5 bases and J 4 bases; nucleotides not matched to a gene: 1. Per germline, CDR1 KGHSH and CDR2 LQKENI. This CDR3 is built from 14 residues.

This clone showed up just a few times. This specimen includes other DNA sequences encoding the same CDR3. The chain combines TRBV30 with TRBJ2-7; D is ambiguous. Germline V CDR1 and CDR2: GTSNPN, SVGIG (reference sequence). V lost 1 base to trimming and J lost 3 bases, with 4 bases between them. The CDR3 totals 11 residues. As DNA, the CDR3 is TGTGCCTGGAGTGCCAGCTACGAGCAGTACTTC. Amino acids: CAWSASYEQYF.

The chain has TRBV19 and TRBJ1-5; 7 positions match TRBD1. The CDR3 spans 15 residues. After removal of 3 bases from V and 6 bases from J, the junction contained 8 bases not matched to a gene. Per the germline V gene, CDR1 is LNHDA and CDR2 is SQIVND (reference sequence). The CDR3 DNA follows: TGTGCCAGTAGTATCAGGGACAGCCGTGGTCAGCCCCAGCATTTT. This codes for CASSIRDSRGQPQHF.

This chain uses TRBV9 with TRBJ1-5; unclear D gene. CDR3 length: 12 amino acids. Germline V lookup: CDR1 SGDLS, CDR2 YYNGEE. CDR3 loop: CDADRRNQPQHF. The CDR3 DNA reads TGTGACGCCGACCGACGCAATCAGCCCCAGCATTTT.

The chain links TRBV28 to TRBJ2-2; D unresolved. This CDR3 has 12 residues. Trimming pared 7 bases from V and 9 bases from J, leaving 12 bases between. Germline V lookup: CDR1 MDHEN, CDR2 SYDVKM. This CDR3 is CASNRVSRELFF. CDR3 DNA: TGTGCCAGCAATCGGGTATCCCGGGAGCTGTTTTTT. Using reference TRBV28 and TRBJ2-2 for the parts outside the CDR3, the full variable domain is DVKVTQSSRYLVKRTGEKVFLECVQDMDHENMFWYRQDPGLGLRLIYFSYDVKMKEKGDIPEGYSVSREKKERFSLILESASTNQTSMYLCASNRVSRELFFGEGSRLTVL.

The CDR3 bases are TGTGCCAGCACCAAGGGAGCAGTAAGGTCGTGGCAGCCCCAGCATTTT. It specifies CASTKGAVRSWQPQHF. The chain combines TRBV21-1 with TRBJ1-5. TRBV21-1 is assigned pseudogene status. The length of the CDR3 is 16 residues.

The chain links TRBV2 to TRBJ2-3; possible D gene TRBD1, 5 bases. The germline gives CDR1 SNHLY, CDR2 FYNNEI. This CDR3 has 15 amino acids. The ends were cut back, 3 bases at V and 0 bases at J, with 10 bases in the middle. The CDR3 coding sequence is TGTGCCAGCAGTGATCAGGGTTTGAGCACAGATACGCAGTATTTT. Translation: CASSDQGLSTDTQYF.

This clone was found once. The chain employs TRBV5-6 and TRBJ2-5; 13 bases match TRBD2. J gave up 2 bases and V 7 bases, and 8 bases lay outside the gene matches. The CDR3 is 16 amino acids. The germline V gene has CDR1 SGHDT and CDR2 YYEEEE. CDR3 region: CASLRTGLAGQETQYF. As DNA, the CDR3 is TGTGCCAGCCTACGCACGGGACTAGCGGGGCAAGAGACCCAGTACTTC.

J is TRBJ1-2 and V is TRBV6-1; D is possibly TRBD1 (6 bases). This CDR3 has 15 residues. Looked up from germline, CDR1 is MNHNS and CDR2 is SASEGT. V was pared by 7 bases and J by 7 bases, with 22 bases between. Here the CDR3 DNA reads TGTGCCAGCAACCCTATGATTGGGCGAGGGGGTGGCTACACCTTC. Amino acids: CASNPMIGRGGGYTF.

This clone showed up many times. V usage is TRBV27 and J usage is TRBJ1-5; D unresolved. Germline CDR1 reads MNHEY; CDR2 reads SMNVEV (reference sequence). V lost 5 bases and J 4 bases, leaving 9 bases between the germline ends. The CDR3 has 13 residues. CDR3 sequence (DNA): TGTGCCAGCAGTCTCACCATAAATCAGCCCCAGCATTTT. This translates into CASSLTINQPQHF.

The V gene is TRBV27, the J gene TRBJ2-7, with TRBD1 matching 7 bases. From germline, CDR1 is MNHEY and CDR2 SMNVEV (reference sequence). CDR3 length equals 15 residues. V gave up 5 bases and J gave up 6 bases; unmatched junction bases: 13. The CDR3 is CASSVVVGGFFEQYF. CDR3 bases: TGTGCCAGCAGTGTCGTGGTAGGGGGCTTTTTCGAGCAGTACTTC.

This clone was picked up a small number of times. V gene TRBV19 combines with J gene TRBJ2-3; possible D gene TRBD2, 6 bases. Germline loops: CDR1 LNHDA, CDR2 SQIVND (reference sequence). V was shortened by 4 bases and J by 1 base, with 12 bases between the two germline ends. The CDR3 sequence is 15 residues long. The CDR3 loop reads CASSTGVRGTDTQYF. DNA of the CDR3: TGTGCCAGTAGTACGGGGGTAAGGGGCACAGATACGCAGTATTTT. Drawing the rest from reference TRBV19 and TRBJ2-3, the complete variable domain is DGGITQSPKYLFRKEGQNVTLSCEQNLNHDAMYWYRQDPGQGLRLIYYSQIVNDFQKGDIAEGYSVSREKKESFPLTVTSAQKNPTAFYLCASSTGVRGTDTQYFGPGTRLTVL.

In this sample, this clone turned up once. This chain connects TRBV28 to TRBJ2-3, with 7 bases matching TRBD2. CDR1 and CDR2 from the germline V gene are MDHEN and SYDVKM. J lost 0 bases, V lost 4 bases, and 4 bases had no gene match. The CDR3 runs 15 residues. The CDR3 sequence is CASSSYGGSTDTQYF. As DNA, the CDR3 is TGTGCCAGCAGTTCGTACGGGGGGAGCACAGATACGCAGTATTTT. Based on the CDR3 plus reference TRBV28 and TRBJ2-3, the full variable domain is DVKVTQSSRYLVKRTGEKVFLECVQDMDHENMFWYRQDPGLGLRLIYFSYDVKMKEKGDIPEGYSVSREKKERFSLILESASTNQTSMYLCASSSYGGSTDTQYFGPGTRLTVL.

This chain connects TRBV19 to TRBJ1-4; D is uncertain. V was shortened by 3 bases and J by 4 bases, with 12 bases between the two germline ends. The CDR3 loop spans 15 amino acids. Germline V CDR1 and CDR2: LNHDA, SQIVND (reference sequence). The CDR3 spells CASSIPGSRNEKLFF. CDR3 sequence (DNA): TGTGCCAGTAGTATCCCTGGCAGCCGTAATGAAAAACTGTTTTTT.

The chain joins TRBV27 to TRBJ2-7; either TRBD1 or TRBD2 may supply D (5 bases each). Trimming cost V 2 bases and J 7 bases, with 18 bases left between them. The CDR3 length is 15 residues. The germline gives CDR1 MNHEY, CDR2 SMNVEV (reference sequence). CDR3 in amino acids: CASSLRGANPGEQYF. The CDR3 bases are TGTGCCAGCAGTTTAAGGGGTGCCAACCCGGGGGAGCAGTACTTC.

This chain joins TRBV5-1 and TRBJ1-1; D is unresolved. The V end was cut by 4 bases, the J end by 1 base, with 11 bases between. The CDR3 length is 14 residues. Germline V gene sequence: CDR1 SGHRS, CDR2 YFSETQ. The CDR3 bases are TGCGCCAGCAGCCCTGGTCCCACGAACACTGAAGCTTTCTTT. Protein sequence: CASSPGPTNTEAFF.

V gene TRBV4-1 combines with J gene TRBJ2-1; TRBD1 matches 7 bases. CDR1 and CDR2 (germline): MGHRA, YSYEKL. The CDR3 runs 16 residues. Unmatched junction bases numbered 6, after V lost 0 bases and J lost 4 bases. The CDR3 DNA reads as TGCGCCAGCAGCCAAGATGATTGGGACAGATACAATGAGCAGTTCTTC. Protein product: CASSQDDWDRYNEQFF.

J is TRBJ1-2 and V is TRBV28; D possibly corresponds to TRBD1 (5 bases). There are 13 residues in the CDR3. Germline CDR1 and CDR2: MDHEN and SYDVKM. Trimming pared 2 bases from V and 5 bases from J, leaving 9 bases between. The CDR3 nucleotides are TGTGCCAGCAGTTTAGGGGCCGGTTATGGCTACACCTTC. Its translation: CASSLGAGYGYTF.

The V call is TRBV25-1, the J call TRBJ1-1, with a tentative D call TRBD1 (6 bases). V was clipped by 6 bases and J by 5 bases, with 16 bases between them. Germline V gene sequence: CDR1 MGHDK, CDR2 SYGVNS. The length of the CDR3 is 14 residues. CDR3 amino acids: CASRGQGTPTEAFF. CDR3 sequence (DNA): TGTGCCAGCAGGGGGCAGGGGACCCCAACTGAAGCTTTCTTT.

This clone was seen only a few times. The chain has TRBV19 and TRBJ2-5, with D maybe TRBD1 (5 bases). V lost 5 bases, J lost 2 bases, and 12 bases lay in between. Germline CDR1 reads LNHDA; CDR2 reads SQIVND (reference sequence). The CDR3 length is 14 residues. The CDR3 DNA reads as TGTGCCAGTAGTGAGTGGGGCTCACAAGAGACCCAGTACTTC. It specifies CASSEWGSQETQYF.

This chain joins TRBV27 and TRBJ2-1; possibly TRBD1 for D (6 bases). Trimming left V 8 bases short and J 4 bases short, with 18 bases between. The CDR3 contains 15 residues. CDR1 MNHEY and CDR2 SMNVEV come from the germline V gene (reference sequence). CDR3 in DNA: TGTGCCAGCCGGACAGTGGCCGCGCGGTACAATGAGCAGTTCTTC. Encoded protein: CASRTVAARYNEQFF.

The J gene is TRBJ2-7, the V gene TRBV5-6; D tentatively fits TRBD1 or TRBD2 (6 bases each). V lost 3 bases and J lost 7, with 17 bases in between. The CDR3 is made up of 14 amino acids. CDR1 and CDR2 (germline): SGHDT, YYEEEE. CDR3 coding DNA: TGTGCCAGCAGCTCACTACAGGGAGGTCGTGAGCAGTACTTC. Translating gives CASSSLQGGREQYF.

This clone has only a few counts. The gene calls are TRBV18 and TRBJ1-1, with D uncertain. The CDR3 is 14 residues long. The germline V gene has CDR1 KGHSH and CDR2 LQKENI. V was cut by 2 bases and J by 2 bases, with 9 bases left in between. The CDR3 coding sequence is TGTGCCAGCTCACCAAGGTTCGGAAACACTGAAGCTTTCTTT. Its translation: CASSPRFGNTEAFF.